This TCR beta chain derives from a study of T cell responses to AZD1222 COVID-19 vaccine. Study observations and caveats: It was only 6 or 7 AZD1222 recipients who were seropositive at baseline.

Clones were sequenced by immunoSEQ multiplex PCR, and TCRdb holds only the in-frame ones, with some missing. The sample yields over 100,000 clones, 90% seen once. To note about this clone: Antigen unknown.

The CDR3 is made up of 13 amino acids. Germline values: CDR1 SNHLY, CDR2 FYNNEI. V was trimmed by 3 bases and J by 2 bases, leaving 7 bases between them. This sample comprised peripheral blood, obtained on day 0 of AZD1222 vaccination. J is TRBJ1-2 and V is TRBV2; tentative D call: TRBD1 (6 bases). This clonotype was sampled from an adult in good health. CDR3 protein: CASSDDRNYGYTF. DNA of the CDR3: TGTGCCAGCAGTGATGACAGGAACTATGGCTACACCTTC.